These 20 T cell receptor beta chains were sequenced from one sample in a study of shared clonotypes between healthy human individuals. Terminally differentiated effector memory CD45RA+ cells were excluded by CCR7 positive selection of CD45RO-negative cells. Generated by immunoSEQ multiplex PCR, the TCRdb table keeps only in-frame clones and is missing some. The sample includes around 2.1 million clones, approximately 94% of them seen just once. Sequencing used naive CD8+ T cells from PBMCs. The receptors originated from a man aged 18-30 years in good health. Some clones in this sample may be carry-over from other donors' samples.

The chain couples TRBV11-2 to TRBJ2-7; 8 bases are shared with TRBD2. The CDR3 has 15 amino acids. The trim removed 10 bases at V and 3 bases at J, leaving 14 bases unmatched. The germline gives CDR1 SGHAT, CDR2 FQNNGV. The CDR3 region is CATGGRAEYNYEQYF. The CDR3 bases are TGTGCCACGGGGGGGAGGGCCGAATACAACTACGAGCAGTACTTC. Combining the CDR3 with reference TRBV11-2 and TRBJ2-7 gives the whole variable domain EAGVAQSPRYKIIEKRQSVAFWCNPISGHATLYWYQQILGQGPKLLIQFQNNGVVDDSQLPKDRFSAERLKGVDSTLKIQPAKLEDSAVYLCATGGRAEYNYEQYFGPGTRLTVT.

The genes are TRBV27 and TRBJ2-1, with D possibly TRBD2 on 5 matching bases. The CDR3 is 12 amino acids. CDR1 is MNHEY and CDR2 is SMNVEV in the germline V gene (reference sequence). Trimming pared 7 bases from V and 8 bases from J, leaving 12 bases between. In DNA, the CDR3 is TGTGCCAGCATGACTTTGGGAGATGAGCAGTTCTTC. Its translation is CASMTLGDEQFF.

The rearrangement joins TRBV7-8 to TRBJ2-4; D may correspond to TRBD1 or TRBD2 (5 bases each). Germline V gives CDR1 SGHVS, CDR2 FQNEAQ. V was cut by 4 bases and J by 4 bases, with 14 bases left in between. The CDR3 contains 15 residues. CDR3 bases: TGTGCCAGCAGCTCCAATAGGGACGGAAAAAACATTCAGTACTTC. This gives the protein CASSSNRDGKNIQYF.

The chain combines TRBV6-1 with TRBJ1-5, with D perhaps TRBD1 (6 bases). Deletions cut 2 bases from V and 5 bases from J, with 13 bases between. Germline lookup yields CDR1 MNHNS and CDR2 SASEGT. The CDR3 is 15 residues long. The CDR3 loop is CASSEPRGAHQPQHF. The CDR3 bases are TGTGCCAGCAGTGAACCGCGGGGGGCACATCAGCCCCAGCATTTT.

This rearrangement joins TRBV28 to TRBJ2-1; D may be TRBD1 (6 bases). With 7 bases removed from V and 6 bases from J, the gap between germline ends came to 13 bases. The germline CDR1 and CDR2 sequences are MDHEN and SYDVKM. This CDR3 is 13 amino acids long. CDR3 in amino acids: CASTLDSLNEQFF. In nucleotides, the CDR3 is TGTGCCAGCACCCTGGACAGTCTCAATGAGCAGTTCTTC.

The V gene is TRBV7-9, the J gene TRBJ1-2; D ambiguous. CDR3 size: 13 residues. V was pared by 4 bases and J by 4 bases, with 10 bases between. Germline V CDR1 and CDR2: SEHNR, FQNEAQ (reference sequence). The CDR3 protein is CASSSPGTYGYTF. CDR3 nucleotides: TGTGCCAGCAGCTCCCCGGGAACCTATGGCTACACCTTC.

The chain has TRBV9 and TRBJ2-2; D perhaps matches TRBD1 (6 bases). The CDR3 covers 16 residues. Germline loops: CDR1 SGDLS, CDR2 YYNGEE. Between the trimmed V and J ends, which lost 3 bases and 3 bases, there was a span of 15 bases. The CDR3 sequence is CASSANRVRDTGELFF. The CDR3 DNA is TGTGCCAGCAGCGCAAACAGGGTCCGGGACACCGGGGAGCTGTTTTTT.

V and J are TRBV6-5 and TRBJ2-7, with D maybe TRBD1 (6 bases). Trimming removed 0 bases at V and 2 bases at J, with 11 bases between. The CDR3 covers 15 residues. The germline V gene encodes CDR1 MNHEY and CDR2 SVGAGI. CDR3 region: CASSYSGSGAYEQYF. CDR3 DNA sequence: TGTGCCAGCAGTTACTCCGGGTCAGGGGCCTACGAGCAGTACTTC.

CDR3 nucleotide sequence: TGTGCCAGCAGCCCCCGGACTAGCGGGCTACAAGAGACCCAGTACTTC. Translation: CASSPRTSGLQETQYF. The chain employs TRBV7-9 and TRBJ2-5; 11 nucleotides align to TRBD2. CDR3 size: 16 residues. Germline CDR1 is SEHNR and CDR2 is FQNEAQ (reference sequence). V shed 5 bases and J 2 bases; nucleotides not matched to a gene: 7. The whole variable domain, remainder taken from reference TRBV7-9 and TRBJ2-5, is DTGVSQNPRHKITKRGQNVTFRCDPISEHNRLYWYRQTLGQGPEFLTYFQNEAQLEKSRLLSDRFSAERPKGSFSTLEIQRTEQGDSAMYLCASSPRTSGLQETQYFGPGTRLLVL.

The chain carries TRBV28 and TRBJ1-5; 9 nucleotides agree with TRBD1. Losses at the gene ends were 5 bases for V and 4 bases for J; bases not matched to a gene: 9. The CDR3 totals 16 residues. Germline loops: CDR1 MDHEN, CDR2 SYDVKM. The CDR3 coding sequence is TGTGCCAGCAGTCCAACAGCCGGGACAGGGAATCAGCCCCAGCATTTT. Translating gives CASSPTAGTGNQPQHF.

The V gene is TRBV10-2, the J gene TRBJ2-2; perhaps TRBD2 as D (5 bases). Between the trimmed V and J ends, which lost 7 bases and 9 bases, there was a span of 9 bases. This CDR3 region has 11 residues. Germline CDR1 is WSHSY and CDR2 is SAAADI. The CDR3 reads CASMAGRELFF. DNA of the CDR3: TGCGCCAGCATGGCGGGCCGGGAGCTGTTTTTT.

This chain links TRBV5-6 with TRBJ1-2; 8 bases are shared with TRBD1. J was trimmed by 3 bases and V by 5 bases; bases with no gene match: 6. Germline V gives CDR1 SGHDT, CDR2 YYEEEE. This CDR3 has 14 residues. CDR3 region: CASSNGQGYYGYTF. Written as DNA, the CDR3 is TGTGCCAGCAGTAATGGACAGGGTTACTATGGCTACACCTTC.

This clone was observed a few times. J is TRBJ2-7 and V is TRBV6-1; TRBD2 aligns across 8 bases. CDR1 and CDR2 from the germline V gene are MNHNS and SASEGT. This CDR3 contains 14 residues. After removal of 10 bases from V and 2 bases from J, the junction contained 10 bases not matched to a gene. The CDR3 here is CATFRLATTYEQYF. The CDR3 DNA follows: TGTGCCACCTTCCGACTAGCGACCACCTACGAGCAGTACTTC.

The chain uses TRBV6-1 and TRBJ1-1; D is ambiguous. Trimming cost V 10 bases and J 6 bases, with 12 bases left between them. The CDR3 has 11 residues. Germline V lookup: CDR1 MNHNS, CDR2 SASEGT. Written as DNA, the CDR3 is TGTGCCAACCTAGAGGGATCTGAAGCTTTCTTT. Protein product: CANLEGSEAFF.

This CDR3 is CSVQVGAEAFF. The CDR3 nucleotides are TGCAGCGTCCAGGTAGGGGCTGAAGCTTTCTTT. The chain employs TRBV29-1 and TRBJ1-1; D is possibly TRBD1 (5 bases). The CDR3 loop spans 11 amino acids. V lost 6 bases to trimming and J lost 6 bases, with 11 bases between them. Germline V CDR1 and CDR2: SQVTM, ANQGSEA.

The chain combines TRBV5-4 with TRBJ2-7; D possibly corresponds to TRBD1 (6 bases). This CDR3 region has 12 residues. Germline V gene sequence: CDR1 SGHNT, CDR2 YYREEE (reference sequence). The ends were cut back, 4 bases at V and 3 bases at J, with 8 bases in the middle. CDR3 protein: CASSGRGYEQYF. CDR3 sequence (DNA): TGTGCCAGCAGCGGCAGGGGCTACGAGCAGTACTTC.

In regard to this clone: The junction shows a germline mismatch at one end, possibly a read error. V usage is TRBV19 and J usage is TRBJ2-3, with 7 bases lining up with TRBD2. Germline assignment: CDR1 LNHDA and CDR2 SQIVND (reference sequence). The CDR3 has 14 residues. The CDR3 DNA follows: TGTGCCAGCAGTAGCGGGCGGGGAACAGATACGCAGTATTTT. Translation gives CASSSGRGTDTQYF.

This chain uses TRBV13 with TRBJ2-1, with D perhaps being TRBD1 or TRBD2 (5 bases each). This CDR3 comprises 17 residues. Germline CDR1 and CDR2: PRHDT and FYEKMQ (reference sequence). The V end lost 6 bases, the J end lost 0 bases, and 18 bases lay between the germline ends. This CDR3 is CASRGVDFWGSYNEQFF. CDR3 coding DNA: TGTGCCAGCAGGGGGGTTGATTTTTGGGGCTCCTACAATGAGCAGTTCTTC.

This clone occurred once. V usage is TRBV6-5 and J usage is TRBJ1-3; D is undetermined. The V end lost 4 bases, the J end lost 0 bases, and 13 bases lay between the germline ends. This CDR3 has 16 residues. Germline V CDR1 and CDR2: MNHEY, SVGAGI. CDR3 nucleotides: TGTGCCAGCAGTTCACTCCCCTTTGGCTCTGGAAACACCATATATTTT. It translates to CASSSLPFGSGNTIYF.

This chain joins TRBV27 and TRBJ2-3, with 9 bases lining up with TRBD2. Unmatched junction bases numbered 8, after V lost 5 bases and J lost 2 bases. Germline lookup yields CDR1 MNHEY and CDR2 SMNVEV (reference sequence). The CDR3 is made up of 16 amino acids. The CDR3 spells CASSPRTSVFTDTQYF. CDR3 in DNA: TGTGCCAGCAGTCCTCGGACTAGCGTATTCACAGATACGCAGTATTTT.